This paragraph reports one T cell receptor beta chain. Its matching antigen is unknown. PCR amplification relied on 60 Vbeta primers (plus 13 Jbeta primers). Profiling relied on immunoSEQ multiplex PCR, and the TCRdb table lists in-frame clones only, not all of them. Its clone listing holds 30,000 to 35,000 clones. In germline, CDR1 is LGHNA, CDR2 YSLEER. V dropped 2 bases and J dropped 5; count of bases not matched to a gene: 8. This CDR3 spans 16 amino acids. The sample originates from a study of cytomegalovirus exposure and HLA in healthy donors. General study points: Later analysis associated a missense DCLRE1C variant with TCR beta V- and J-gene trimming. Looking again later, the authors saw that most CMV-associated TCR beta chains seemed HLA-restricted. Most TCR sequences proved rare, with some public TCRs found in many donors.

The chain uses TRBV4-3 and TRBJ2-7; TRBD1 matches 11 bases. The source of this sequence is a man aged 40-49 years in good health and CMV-seronegative. Material: PBMCs. CDR3 sequence (DNA): TGCGCCAGCAGCCAAACCCCGGACAGGGGGCTTAACGAGCAGTACTTC. Its translation is CASSQTPDRGLNEQYF.